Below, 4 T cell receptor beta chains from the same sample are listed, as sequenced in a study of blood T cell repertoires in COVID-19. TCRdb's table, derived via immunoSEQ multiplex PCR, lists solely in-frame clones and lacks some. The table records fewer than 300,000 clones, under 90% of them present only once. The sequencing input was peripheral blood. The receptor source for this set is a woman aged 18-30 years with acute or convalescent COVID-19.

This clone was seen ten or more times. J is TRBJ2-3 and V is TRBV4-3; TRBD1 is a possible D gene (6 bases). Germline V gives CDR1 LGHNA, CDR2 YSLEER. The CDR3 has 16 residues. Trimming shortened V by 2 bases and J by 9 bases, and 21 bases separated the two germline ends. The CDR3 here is CASSQTDRTPGATQYF. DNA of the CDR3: TGCGCCAGCAGCCAAACAGACAGGACCCCTGGGGCCACGCAGTATTTT.

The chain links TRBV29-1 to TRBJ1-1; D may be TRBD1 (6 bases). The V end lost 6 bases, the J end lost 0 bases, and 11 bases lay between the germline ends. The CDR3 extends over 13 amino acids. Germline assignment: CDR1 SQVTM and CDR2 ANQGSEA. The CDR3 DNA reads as TGCAGCGTATGGACAGACATGAACACTGAAGCTTTCTTT. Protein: CSVWTDMNTEAFF.

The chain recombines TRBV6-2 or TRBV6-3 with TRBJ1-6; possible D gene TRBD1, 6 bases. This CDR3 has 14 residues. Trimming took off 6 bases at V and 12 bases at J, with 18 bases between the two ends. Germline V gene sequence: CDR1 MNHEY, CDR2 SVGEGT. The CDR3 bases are TGTGCCAGCAGCACGAGACAGGTCGGTAAACCCCTCCACTTT. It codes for CASSTRQVGKPLHF.

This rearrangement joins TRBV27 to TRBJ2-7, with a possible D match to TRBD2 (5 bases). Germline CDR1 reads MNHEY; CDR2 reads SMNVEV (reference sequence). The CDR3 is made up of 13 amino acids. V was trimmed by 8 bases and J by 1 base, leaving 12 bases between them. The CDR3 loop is CASAGGQSYEQYF. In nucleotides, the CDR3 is TGTGCCAGCGCGGGCGGGCAGTCCTACGAGCAGTACTTC.